The rows below give T cell receptor beta chains drawn from one sample of a study of blood T cells in healthy people across ages. Each CDR3 protein is one row after TCRdb ran MiXCR on the 5' RACE reads. Altogether 1.4 million or so distinct CDR3 sequences are present, 40% to 45% being singletons, with the ten largest covering around 4%. Sequencing used blood. These receptors were collected from a young woman in good health. Both conserved end residues are part of each CDR3. Each record gives: J gene, clone size, D gene, V gene, CDR3 protein, CDR3 DNA. D genes are given only for firm matches. Some rows mark clone size as missing; the rest say once, few, many or name a class of expanded clone.

j_gene: TRBJ1-2
abundance: few
d_gene: .
v_gene: TRBV29-1
CDR3aa: CSVNHRDTNLAAYGYTF
CDR3nt: TGCAGCGTCAACCACCGGGACACGAATCTAGCGGCCTATGGCTACACCTTC

j_gene: TRBJ2-3
abundance: once
d_gene: .
v_gene: TRBV9
CDR3aa: CASSAQTATGIDTQYF
CDR3nt: TGTGCCAGCAGCGCCCAGACAGCCACCGGTATAGATACGCAGTATTTT

j_gene: TRBJ2-1
abundance: few
d_gene: .
v_gene: TRBV27
CDR3aa: CASSDIGSSYNEQFF
CDR3nt: TGTGCCAGCAGTGATATTGGGAGCTCCTACAATGAGCAGTTCTTC

j_gene: TRBJ1-5
abundance: .
d_gene: TRBD1
v_gene: TRBV20-1
CDR3aa: CSARDRTGGHHQSQHF
CDR3nt: TGCAGTGCTAGAGATAGGACAGGGGGACACCATCAGTCCCAGCATTTT

j_gene: TRBJ1-2
abundance: .
d_gene: TRBD1
v_gene: TRBV4-1
CDR3aa: CASSQVGQTNYGYTF
CDR3nt: TGCGCCAGCAGCCAAGTGGGACAGACTAACTATGGCTACACCTTC

j_gene: TRBJ1-1
abundance: .
d_gene: .
v_gene: TRBV7-8
CDR3aa: CASSLNSLTEAFF
CDR3nt: TGTGCCAGCAGCCTTAACTCTCTTACTGAAGCTTTCTTT

j_gene: TRBJ2-4
abundance: once
d_gene: .
v_gene: TRBV10-3
CDR3aa: CATGDGREGGHEQYF
CDR3nt: TGTGCCACCGGTGATGGACGGGAAGGAGGACATGAGCAGTACTTC

j_gene: TRBJ2-3
abundance: .
d_gene: .
v_gene: TRBV20-1
CDR3aa: CSASLEDRSRLSTDTQYF
CDR3nt: TGCAGTGCTAGCTTAGAGGACAGATCCCGACTAAGCACAGATACGCAGTATTTT

j_gene: TRBJ1-3
abundance: once
d_gene: .
v_gene: TRBV9
CDR3aa: CASSQGLSGNTIYF
CDR3nt: TGTGCCAGCAGTCAGGGACTCTCTGGAAACACCATATATTTT

j_gene: TRBJ1-6
abundance: .
d_gene: .
v_gene: TRBV3-1
CDR3aa: CASSQDRTAHDNSPLHF
CDR3nt: TGTGCCAGCAGCCAAGATCGTACGGCGCATGATAATTCACCCCTCCACTTT

j_gene: TRBJ2-1
abundance: .
d_gene: .
v_gene: TRBV20-1
CDR3aa: CSASSPGHYNEQFF
CDR3nt: TGCAGTGCTTCATCGCCGGGACACTACAATGAGCAGTTCTTC

j_gene: TRBJ1-5
abundance: .
d_gene: .
v_gene: TRBV12-3/TRBV12-4
CDR3aa: CASRKEGWGSNQPQHF
CDR3nt: TGTGCCAGCAGGAAGGAAGGGTGGGGTAGCAATCAGCCCCAGCATTTT

j_gene: TRBJ2-5
abundance: .
d_gene: .
v_gene: TRBV4-2
CDR3aa: CASSQVPEDEQYF
CDR3nt: TGTGCCAGCAGCCAAGTTCCAGAGGATGAGCAGTACTTC

j_gene: TRBJ2-1
abundance: .
d_gene: .
v_gene: TRBV20-1
CDR3aa: CSASPSGAAGSYNEQFF
CDR3nt: TGCAGTGCTAGCCCCTCAGGGGCCGCGGGATCCTACAATGAGCAGTTCTTC

j_gene: TRBJ2-3
abundance: .
d_gene: TRBD2
v_gene: TRBV7-9
CDR3aa: CANTPGLAADTQYF
CDR3nt: TGTGCCAACACCCCGGGACTAGCTGCTGATACGCAGTATTTT

j_gene: TRBJ2-7
abundance: few
d_gene: .
v_gene: TRBV19
CDR3aa: CASSITVHYNEQYF
CDR3nt: TGTGCCAGTAGTATCACCGTCCACTACAACGAGCAGTACTTC

j_gene: TRBJ1-6
abundance: .
d_gene: .
v_gene: TRBV4-1
CDR3aa: CASSQDFTPGSPLHF
CDR3nt: TGCGCCAGCAGCCAAGATTTTACTCCGGGATCACCCCTCCACTTT

j_gene: TRBJ1-5
abundance: .
d_gene: .
v_gene: TRBV2
CDR3aa: CASSGGYSGQPQHF
CDR3nt: TGTGCCAGCAGTGGGGGCTACTCGGGACAGCCCCAGCATTTT

j_gene: TRBJ2-6
abundance: .
d_gene: .
v_gene: TRBV6-4
CDR3aa: CASSDSMGSGANVLTF
CDR3nt: TGTGCCAGCAGTGACTCGATGGGTTCTGGGGCCAACGTCCTGACTTTC

j_gene: TRBJ2-3
abundance: .
d_gene: TRBD1
v_gene: TRBV18
CDR3aa: CASSHPGQTSTDTQYF
CDR3nt: TGTGCCAGCTCACACCCGGGACAGACTAGCACAGATACGCAGTATTTT

j_gene: TRBJ2-3
abundance: few
d_gene: .
v_gene: TRBV7-2
CDR3aa: CASSTVPDTQYF
CDR3nt: TGTGCCAGCAGCACCGTACCAGATACGCAGTATTTT

j_gene: TRBJ2-1
abundance: few
d_gene: .
v_gene: TRBV29-1
CDR3aa: CSVEGRQGPYNEQFF
CDR3nt: TGCAGCGTTGAAGGTCGCCAGGGTCCTTACAATGAGCAGTTCTTC

j_gene: TRBJ2-3
abundance: .
d_gene: .
v_gene: TRBV3-1
CDR3aa: CASSQVFSPTDTQYF
CDR3nt: TGTGCCAGCAGCCAAGTATTCTCACCCACAGATACGCAGTATTTT

j_gene: TRBJ1-5
abundance: few
d_gene: TRBD1
v_gene: TRBV25-1
CDR3aa: CASSDGQGAEPQHF
CDR3nt: TGTGCCAGCAGTGATGGGCAGGGGGCTGAGCCCCAGCATTTT

j_gene: TRBJ2-5
abundance: .
d_gene: .
v_gene: TRBV20-1
CDR3aa: CSARGVGAQETQYF
CDR3nt: TGCAGTGCTAGAGGGGTCGGGGCCCAAGAGACCCAGTACTTC